These T cell receptor beta chains were read from a single sample in a study of tumor and adjacent non-tumor tissue in lung cancer. Using its own MiXCR run on the multiplex PCR reads, TCRdb lists one record per CDR3 protein. The repertoire holds 76,000 or so distinct CDR3 sequences, with about two thirds as singletons. Sequencing was performed on lung tumor tissue. These receptor sequences come from an older woman with non-small cell lung cancer. Each CDR3 is given with its conserved first and last residue. D genes are given only for firm matches. Clone size is shown for a subset of rows, as once, few, many or a class of expanded clone.

clone_size j_call v_call d_call cdr3_nt cdr3_aa
. TRBJ2-2 TRBV5-1 TRBD2 TGCGCCAGCAGCTCATACTGGACTAGCGTCACCGGGGAGCTGTTTTTT CASSSYWTSVTGELFF
many TRBJ2-7 TRBV10-2 . TGCGCCAGCAGTGAGATTCCGCAGGGTGGGGCCTACGAGCAGTACTTC CASSEIPQGGAYEQYF
many TRBJ2-1 TRBV10-2 . TGCGCCAGCAGGGTCCTTCGCGGCGAATACAATGAGCAGTTCTTC CASRVLRGEYNEQFF
. TRBJ2-2 TRBV6-1 . TGTGCCAGCATCGTATCACAGGGACTAATGGTCGGGGAGCTGTTTTTT CASIVSQGLMVGELFF
. TRBJ1-3 TRBV29-1 . TGCAGCGTTGAGGCAATCGAGACAGTAAATACCATATATTTT CSVEAIETVNTIYF
. TRBJ2-2 TRBV20-1 TRBD1 TGCAGTGCTAGATGTGGACAGGGCCCGCACACCGGGGAGCTGTTTTTT CSARCGQGPHTGELFF
. TRBJ2-1 TRBV7-8 . TGTGCCAGCAGCTTCGGGACGGGACGTTTAGGAATGAATGAGGAGTTCTTC CASSFGTGRLGMNEEFF
. TRBJ1-3 TRBV7-9 . TGTGACACCAGCTCCCGGGGGGCGAGCTCTGGAAACACCATATATTTT CDTSSRGASSGNTIYF
. TRBJ1-5 TRBV7-8 . TGTGCCAGCAGCCAAACCCCGGGGCTCAATCAGCCCCAGCATTTT CASSQTPGLNQPQHF
. TRBJ2-4 TRBV5-1 TRBD2 TGCGCCAGCAGCTCGACTAGCGGGAGGGTAGCCAAAAACATTCAGTACTTC CASSSTSGRVAKNIQYF
. TRBJ2-2 TRBV4-2 . TGTGCCAGCAGCCAAGATTGGACCACGAACTCCGTGGAGCTGTTTTTT CASSQDWTTNSVELFF
many TRBJ2-1 TRBV28 TRBD2 TGTGCCAGCAGCGGGACTAGCGGGAACCACAATGAGCAGTTCTTC CASSGTSGNHNEQFF
many TRBJ2-5 TRBV24-1 . TGTGCCACCAGAGGGTCAGGCACTGGCGAGACCCAGTACTTC CATRGSGTGETQYF
many TRBJ2-2 TRBV5-1 . TGCGCCAGCAGGGAAGCGGGCCCGAACACCGGGGAGCTGTTTTTT CASREAGPNTGELFF
. TRBJ2-1 TRBV4-1 . TGCGCCAGCAGTCTAGTCAGCGTGAGGGCCTTGGGCGAGCAGTTCTTC CASSLVSVRALGEQFF
few TRBJ2-5 TRBV25-1 . TGTGCCAGCAACCACGGGGTTTTGGAGACCCAGTACTTC CASNHGVLETQYF
. TRBJ2-1 TRBV12-3/TRBV12-4 . TGTGCCATCAGTCCTGGACTAAACTACAATGATCGGTTCTTC CAISPGLNYNDRFF
. TRBJ2-7 TRBV12-3/TRBV12-4 . TGTGCAAGCAGCCCGAGGGAGATGGGGAAGACCGAGCAGTACTTC CASSPREMGKTEQYF
many TRBJ1-3 TRBV29-1 . TGCAGCGCCCAAACTGGAAACACCATATATTTT CSAQTGNTIYF
few TRBJ2-2 TRBV20-1 . TGCAGTGCTAGAGAGACAGGAAACACCGGGGAGCTGTTTTTT CSARETGNTGELFF
. TRBJ1-1 TRBV20-1 TRBD1 TGCAGTGTTAGAGATAGACAGGGGGCGTTTATGAACACCGAAGCTTTCTTT CSVRDRQGAFMNTEAFF
. TRBJ2-2 TRBV6-5 . TGTGCCAGCAGTTACACGACGTCGGGGGAGCTGTTTTTT CASSYTTSGELFF
many TRBJ1-2 TRBV6-5 TRBD1 TGTGCCAGCAGCCAAGACACAGGGGCCTTCTATGGCTACACCTTC CASSQDTGAFYGYTF
. TRBJ2-3 TRBV11-3 . TGTGCCAGCAACACATCCGGGAGTCGCATAGATACGCAGTATTTT CASNTSGSRIDTQYF